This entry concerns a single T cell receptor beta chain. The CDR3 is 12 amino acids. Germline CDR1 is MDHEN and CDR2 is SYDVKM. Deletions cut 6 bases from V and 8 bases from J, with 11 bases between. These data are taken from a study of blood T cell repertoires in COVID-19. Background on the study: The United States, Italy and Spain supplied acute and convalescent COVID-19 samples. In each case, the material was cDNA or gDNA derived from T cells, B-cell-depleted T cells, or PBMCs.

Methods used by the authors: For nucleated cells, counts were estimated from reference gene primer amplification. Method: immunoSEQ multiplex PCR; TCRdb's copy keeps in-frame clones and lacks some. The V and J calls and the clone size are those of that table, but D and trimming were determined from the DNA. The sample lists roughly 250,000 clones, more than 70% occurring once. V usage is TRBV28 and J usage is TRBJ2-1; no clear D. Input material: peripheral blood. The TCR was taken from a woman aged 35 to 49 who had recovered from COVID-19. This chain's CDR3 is CASRSSTHEQFF. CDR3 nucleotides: TGTGCCAGCAGAAGTAGCACGCATGAGCAGTTCTTC.